These T cell receptor beta chains were read from a single sample in a study of T-cell reconstitution after alpha-beta-depleted transplantation in children. A single record per CDR3 protein comes from TCRdb applying MiXCR to the PCR reads. The sample yields around 400,000 distinct CDR3 sequences, under 13% seen once. The sequences come from PBMCs from the stem cell graft donor, collected from the stem cell graft. Every receptor here comes from a human donor who donated a stem cell graft to a child with acute myeloid leukemia. CDR3s include the opening cysteine and the closing phenylalanine or tryptophan. The D gene is left open where the match is weak. Size is stated for part of the rows, as once, few or many counts, or as a class when the clone is expanded.

v_gene: TRBV7-7; j_gene: TRBJ2-2; abundance: many; len: 15; d_gene: TRBD2; CDR3aa: CASSPSSGGAGELFF; CDR3nt: TGTGCTAGCAGCCCCAGTAGCGGGGGTGCCGGGGAGCTGTTTTTT
v_gene: TRBV6-1; j_gene: TRBJ1-1; abundance: many; len: 11; d_gene: -; CDR3aa: CASIRNTEAFF; CDR3nt: TGTGCCAGTATCCGGAACACTGAAGCTTTCTTT
v_gene: TRBV6-2/TRBV6-3; j_gene: TRBJ2-2; abundance: -; len: 14; d_gene: TRBD2; CDR3aa: CASRNGLAYGELFF; CDR3nt: TGTGCCAGCAGAAACGGACTAGCGTACGGGGAGCTGTTTTTT
v_gene: TRBV29-1; j_gene: TRBJ1-2; abundance: -; len: 13; d_gene: -; CDR3aa: CSVEDPRSYGYTF; CDR3nt: TGCAGCGTTGAAGATCCCCGAAGCTATGGCTACACCTTC
v_gene: TRBV20-1; j_gene: TRBJ2-7; abundance: -; len: 14; d_gene: TRBD1; CDR3aa: CSARPTGVSYEQYF; CDR3nt: TGCAGTGCGCGTCCGACAGGGGTCTCCTACGAGCAGTACTTC
v_gene: TRBV20-1; j_gene: TRBJ2-1; abundance: many; len: 19; d_gene: TRBD2; CDR3aa: CSARDLPPGLAASYNEQFF; CDR3nt: TGCAGTGCTAGAGATCTACCTCCGGGACTAGCGGCCTCCTACAATGAGCAGTTCTTC
v_gene: TRBV19; j_gene: TRBJ1-5; abundance: -; len: 13; d_gene: -; CDR3aa: CASTGTEWQPQHF; CDR3nt: TGTGCCAGTACAGGGACCGAATGGCAGCCCCAGCATTTT
v_gene: TRBV5-6; j_gene: TRBJ2-2; abundance: -; len: 15; d_gene: -; CDR3aa: CASSLVSRGSGELFF; CDR3nt: TGTGCCAGCAGCTTGGTGTCCCGGGGGTCCGGGGAGCTGTTTTTT
v_gene: TRBV7-3; j_gene: TRBJ2-5; abundance: few; len: 13; d_gene: -; CDR3aa: CASSEWGSETQYF; CDR3nt: TGTGCCAGCAGCGAATGGGGTTCCGAGACCCAGTACTTC
v_gene: TRBV7-2; j_gene: TRBJ2-5; abundance: few; len: 15; d_gene: TRBD2; CDR3aa: CASSPSGRAGETQYF; CDR3nt: TGTGCCAGCAGCCCTAGCGGGAGAGCGGGGGAGACCCAGTACTTC
v_gene: TRBV3-1; j_gene: TRBJ2-3; abundance: -; len: 18; d_gene: -; CDR3aa: CASSQEGRDPFSTDTQYF; CDR3nt: TGTGCCAGCAGCCAAGAAGGACGGGACCCCTTTAGCACAGATACGCAGTATTTT
v_gene: TRBV7-2; j_gene: TRBJ1-2; abundance: -; len: 17; d_gene: -; CDR3aa: CASSSTPTALTNYGYTF; CDR3nt: TGTGCCAGCAGCTCAACCCCGACAGCGCTGACCAACTATGGCTACACCTTC
v_gene: TRBV6-5; j_gene: TRBJ2-4; abundance: few; len: 16; d_gene: -; CDR3aa: CASSYLGGRGSNIQYF; CDR3nt: TGTGCCAGCAGTTACCTGGGCGGCAGGGGCTCAAACATTCAGTACTTC
v_gene: TRBV11-1; j_gene: TRBJ2-1; abundance: few; len: 16; d_gene: -; CDR3aa: CASSFQSLAYYNEQFF; CDR3nt: TGTGCCAGCAGCTTTCAATCGTTAGCGTACTACAATGAGCAGTTCTTC
v_gene: TRBV20-1; j_gene: TRBJ2-7; abundance: few; len: 14; d_gene: TRBD1; CDR3aa: CSALSTGVSHEQYF; CDR3nt: TGCAGTGCTCTTTCGACAGGGGTTTCCCACGAGCAGTACTTC
v_gene: TRBV27; j_gene: TRBJ2-7; abundance: many; len: 14; d_gene: TRBD2; CDR3aa: CASSTRGRAYEQYF; CDR3nt: TGTGCCAGCAGTACTCGCGGGAGGGCCTACGAGCAGTACTTC